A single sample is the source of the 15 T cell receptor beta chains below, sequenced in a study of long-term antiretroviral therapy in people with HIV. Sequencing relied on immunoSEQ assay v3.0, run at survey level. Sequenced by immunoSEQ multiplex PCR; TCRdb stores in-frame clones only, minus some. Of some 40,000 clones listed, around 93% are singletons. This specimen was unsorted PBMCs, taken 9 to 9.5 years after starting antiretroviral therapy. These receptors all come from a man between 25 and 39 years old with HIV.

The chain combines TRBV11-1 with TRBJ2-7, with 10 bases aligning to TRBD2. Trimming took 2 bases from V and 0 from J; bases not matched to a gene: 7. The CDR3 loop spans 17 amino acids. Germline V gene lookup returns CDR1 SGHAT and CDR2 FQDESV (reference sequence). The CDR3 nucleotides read TGTGCCAGCAGCTTATTGTATGCTAGCGGGGGCTCCTACGAGCAGTACTTC. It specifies CASSLLYASGGSYEQYF.

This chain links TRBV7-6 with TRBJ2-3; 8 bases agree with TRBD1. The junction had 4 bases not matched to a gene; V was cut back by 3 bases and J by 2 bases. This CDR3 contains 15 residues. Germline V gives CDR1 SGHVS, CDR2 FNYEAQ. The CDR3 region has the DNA TGTGCCAGCAGCTTGGGACAGGATTTCACAGATACGCAGTATTTT. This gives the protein CASSLGQDFTDTQYF.

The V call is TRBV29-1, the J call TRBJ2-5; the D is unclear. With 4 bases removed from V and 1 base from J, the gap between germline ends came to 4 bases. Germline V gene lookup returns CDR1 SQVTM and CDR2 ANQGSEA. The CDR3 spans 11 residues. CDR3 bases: TGCAGCGTTGCCCGCCAAGAGACCCAGTACTTC. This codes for CSVARQETQYF.

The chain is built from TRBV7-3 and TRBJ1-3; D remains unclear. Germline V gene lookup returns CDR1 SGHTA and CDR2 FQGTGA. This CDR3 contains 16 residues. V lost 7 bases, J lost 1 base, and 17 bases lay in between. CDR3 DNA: TGTGCCAGCACCCCCGGGTTAACCTGGTCTGGAAACACCATATATTTT. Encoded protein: CASTPGLTWSGNTIYF.

The CDR3 coding sequence is TGCGCCAGCAGCCAAGAAGGGACAGGGGATCGGTCACCCCTCCACTTT. Translation gives CASSQEGTGDRSPLHF. The chain is built from TRBV4-1 and TRBJ1-6, with 10 bases fitting TRBD1. Germline CDR1 reads MGHRA; CDR2 reads YSYEKL. The CDR3 contains 16 residues. Losses at the gene ends were 0 bases for V and 10 bases for J; bases not matched to a gene: 6.

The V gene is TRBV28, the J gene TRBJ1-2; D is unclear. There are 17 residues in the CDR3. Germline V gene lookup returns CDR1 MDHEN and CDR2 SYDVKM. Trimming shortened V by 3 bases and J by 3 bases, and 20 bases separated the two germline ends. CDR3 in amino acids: CASSLVVMVDIDYGYTF. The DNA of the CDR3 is TGTGCCAGCAGTTTGGTCGTGATGGTGGATATTGACTATGGCTACACCTTC.

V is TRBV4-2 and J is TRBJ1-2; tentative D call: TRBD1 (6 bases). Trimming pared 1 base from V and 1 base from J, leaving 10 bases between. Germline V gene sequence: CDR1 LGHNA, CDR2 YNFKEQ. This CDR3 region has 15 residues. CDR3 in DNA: TGTGCCAGCAGCCAAGCTAGCAGGGGTAACTATGGCTACACCTTC. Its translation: CASSQASRGNYGYTF.

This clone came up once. The CDR3: CASSLGATNEKLFF. CDR3 DNA: TGCGCCAGCAGCTTGGGAGCAACTAATGAAAAACTGTTTTTT. The rearrangement joins TRBV5-1 to TRBJ1-4; the D is unclear. Trimming shortened V by 0 bases and J by 0 bases, and 3 bases separated the two germline ends. The CDR3 length is 14 residues. CDR1 and CDR2 (germline): SGHRS, YFSETQ. The entire variable domain, with the rest obtained from reference TRBV5-1 and TRBJ1-4, is as follows: KAGVTQTPRYLIKTRGQQVTLSCSPISGHRSVSWYQQTPGQGLQFLFEYFSETQRNKGNFPGRFSGRQFSNSRSEMNVSTLELGDSALYLCASSLGATNEKLFFGSGTQLSVL.

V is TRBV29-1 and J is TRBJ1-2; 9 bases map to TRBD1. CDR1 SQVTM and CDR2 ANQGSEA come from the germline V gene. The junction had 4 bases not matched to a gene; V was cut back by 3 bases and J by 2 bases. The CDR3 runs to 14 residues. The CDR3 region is CSVERDRVNYGYTF. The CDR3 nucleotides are TGCAGCGTTGAGCGGGACAGGGTCAACTATGGCTACACCTTC.

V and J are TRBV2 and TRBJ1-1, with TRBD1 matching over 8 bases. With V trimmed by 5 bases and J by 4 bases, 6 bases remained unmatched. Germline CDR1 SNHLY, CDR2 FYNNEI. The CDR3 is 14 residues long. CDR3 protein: CASSSTGGGTEAFF. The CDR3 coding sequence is TGTGCCAGCAGTTCCACAGGGGGAGGCACTGAAGCTTTCTTT.

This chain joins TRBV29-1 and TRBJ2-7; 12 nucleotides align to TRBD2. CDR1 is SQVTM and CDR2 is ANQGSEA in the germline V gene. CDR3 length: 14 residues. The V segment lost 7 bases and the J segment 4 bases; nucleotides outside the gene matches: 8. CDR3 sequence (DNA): TGCAGCGCCGTTCCCGGGACTAGCGGGTACGAGCAGTACTTC. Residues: CSAVPGTSGYEQYF.

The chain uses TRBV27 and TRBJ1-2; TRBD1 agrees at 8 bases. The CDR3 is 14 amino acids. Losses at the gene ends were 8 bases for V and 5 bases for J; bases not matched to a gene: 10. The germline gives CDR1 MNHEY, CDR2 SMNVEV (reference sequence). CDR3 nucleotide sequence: TGTGCCAGCTGGCCGACAGGGGTTGTTTATGGCTACACCTTC. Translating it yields CASWPTGVVYGYTF.

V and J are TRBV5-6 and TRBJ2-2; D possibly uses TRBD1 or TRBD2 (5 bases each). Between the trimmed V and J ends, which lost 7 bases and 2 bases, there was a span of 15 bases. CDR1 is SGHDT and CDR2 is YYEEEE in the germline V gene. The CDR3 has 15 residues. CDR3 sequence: CASGEGDRNTGELFF. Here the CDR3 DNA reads TGTGCCAGCGGGGAAGGGGACCGCAACACCGGGGAGCTGTTTTTT. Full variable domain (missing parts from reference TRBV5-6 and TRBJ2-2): DAGVTQSPTHLIKTRGQQVTLRCSPKSGHDTVSWYQQALGQGPQFIFQYYEEEERQRGNFPDRFSGHQFPNYSSELNVNALLLGDSALYLCASGEGDRNTGELFFGEGSRLTVL.

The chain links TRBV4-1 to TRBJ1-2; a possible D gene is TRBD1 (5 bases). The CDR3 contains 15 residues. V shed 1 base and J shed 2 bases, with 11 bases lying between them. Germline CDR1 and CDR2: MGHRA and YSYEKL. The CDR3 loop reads CASSQGPGQNYGYTF. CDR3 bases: TGCGCCAGCAGCCAAGGGCCAGGGCAGAACTATGGCTACACCTTC.

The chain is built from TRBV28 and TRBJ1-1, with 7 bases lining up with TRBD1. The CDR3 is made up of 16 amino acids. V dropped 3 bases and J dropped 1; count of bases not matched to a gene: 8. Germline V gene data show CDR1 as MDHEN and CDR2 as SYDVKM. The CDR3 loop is CASSLALWTGNTEAFF. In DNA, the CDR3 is TGTGCCAGCAGTTTGGCCCTATGGACAGGGAACACTGAAGCTTTCTTT. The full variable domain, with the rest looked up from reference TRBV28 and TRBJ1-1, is DVKVTQSSRYLVKRTGEKVFLECVQDMDHENMFWYRQDPGLGLRLIYFSYDVKMKEKGDIPEGYSVSREKKERFSLILESASTNQTSMYLCASSLALWTGNTEAFFGQGTRLTVV.